The rows below give T cell receptor beta chains drawn from one sample of a study of graft-versus-host responses after intestinal transplantation. Clones were read by immunoSEQ multiplex PCR, and TCRdb kept only the in-frame ones, dropping some. This sample carries about 82,000 clones, 91% of them seen once, and the ten largest clones take about 0.1%. Antigens for these TCRs are unknown. The material sequenced was unstimulated CD4+ T cells sorted from spleen or lymph node cells, taken before intestinal transplant. The source of these receptors is a human donor who received an intestinal transplant. CDR3s include the opening cysteine and the closing phenylalanine or tryptophan. The D gene is left open where the match is weak. Clone sizes are given selectively: once, few, many, or a class where the clone is expanded.

V: TRBV19
size: .
J: TRBJ2-3
D: TRBD2
DNA: TGTGCCAGTAGTTTGGGACTAGCCGGAGATACGCAGTATTTT
CDR3: CASSLGLAGDTQYF

V: TRBV19
size: .
J: TRBJ1-1
D: .
DNA: TGTGCCAGTAGCGGGAGGGGGTGGGTGGACACTGAAGCTTTCTTT
CDR3: CASSGRGWVDTEAFF

V: TRBV10-3
size: .
J: TRBJ2-5
D: .
DNA: TGTGCCATCAGTGAGTCAAGGGGCGGAGAGACCCAGTACTTC
CDR3: CAISESRGGETQYF

V: TRBV7-2
size: .
J: TRBJ2-5
D: .
DNA: TGTGCCAGCAGCTTGAGAACAGGGCCCCAAGAGACCCAGTACTTC
CDR3: CASSLRTGPQETQYF

V: TRBV6-6
size: .
J: TRBJ1-1
D: .
DNA: TGTGCCAGCAGTTACCCTCCTAGTGAATCTGAAGCTTTCTTT
CDR3: CASSYPPSESEAFF

V: TRBV7-9
size: .
J: TRBJ1-2
D: .
DNA: TGTGCCAGCAGCTTAGGGGGGGGAGACTTTGGCTACACCTTC
CDR3: CASSLGGGDFGYTF

V: TRBV5-1
size: .
J: TRBJ2-6
D: TRBD2
DNA: TGCGCCAGCAGCGGGGCGGGGGTCGGGGCCAACGTCCTGACTTTC
CDR3: CASSGAGVGANVLTF

V: TRBV7-9
size: .
J: TRBJ2-5
D: .
DNA: TGTGCCAGCAGCCCGGGGGAGACCCAGTACTTC
CDR3: CASSPGETQYF

V: TRBV21-1
size: once
J: TRBJ2-7
D: .
DNA: TGTGCCAGCAGCAAGCTTGCCCCGACAGGGATGACCTACGAGCAGTACTTC
CDR3: CASSKLAPTGMTYEQYF

V: TRBV4-3
size: .
J: TRBJ2-3
D: TRBD2
DNA: TGCGCCAGCAGCTCAGCGGGGGCAGATACGCAGTATTTT
CDR3: CASSSAGADTQYF

V: TRBV6-1
size: .
J: TRBJ1-1
D: .
DNA: TGTGCCAGCAGCGAACACTCAGGGTCCACTGAAGCTTTCTTT
CDR3: CASSEHSGSTEAFF

V: TRBV10-2
size: .
J: TRBJ1-3
D: .
DNA: TGCGCCAGCATCCCGACGGAGCCGCCCTCTGGAAACACCATATATTTT
CDR3: CASIPTEPPSGNTIYF

V: TRBV11-3
size: .
J: TRBJ1-1
D: .
DNA: TGTGCCAGCAACGGGGGGGGGCAAGGTTGGACTGAAGCTTTCTTT
CDR3: CASNGGGQGWTEAFF

V: TRBV7-8
size: .
J: TRBJ2-7
D: .
DNA: TGTGCCAGCAGCCGACAGACGTTGGGCGAGCAGTACTTC
CDR3: CASSRQTLGEQYF

V: TRBV29-1
size: .
J: TRBJ2-1
D: TRBD1
DNA: TGCAGCGTTGGGGGACAGGGGGCGCCAAGCTCCTACAATGAGCAGTTCTTC
CDR3: CSVGGQGAPSSYNEQFF

V: TRBV7-2
size: .
J: TRBJ1-1
D: .
DNA: TGTGCCAGCAGCTCGCACAGGGAGTGGACTGAAGCTTTCTTT
CDR3: CASSSHREWTEAFF

V: TRBV4-3
size: .
J: TRBJ1-5
D: TRBD1
DNA: TGCGCCAGCAGCCAAGACGCAGGGGGTAGTTTTCGGCCCCAGCATTTT
CDR3: CASSQDAGGSFRPQHF

V: TRBV12-5
size: .
J: TRBJ2-1
D: TRBD2
DNA: TGTGCTAGTGGCCTTACTAGCGGGGGGGCAGAAGAGCAGTTCTTC
CDR3: CASGLTSGGAEEQFF

V: TRBV5-1
size: .
J: TRBJ2-2
D: .
DNA: TGCGCCAGCAGCTTGTTACAGGTAGCCCAAACCGGGGAGCTGTTTTTT
CDR3: CASSLLQVAQTGELFF

V: TRBV9
size: .
J: TRBJ1-5
D: .
DNA: TGTGCCAGCAGCGTGGGAGGGGGAGCCTCCCCCCAGCATTTT
CDR3: CASSVGGGASPQHF

V: TRBV11-3
size: .
J: TRBJ1-2
D: .
DNA: TGTGCCAGCAGCACGGATTTCGGGTATGGCTACACCTTC
CDR3: CASSTDFGYGYTF

V: TRBV25-1
size: .
J: TRBJ1-1
D: TRBD1
DNA: TGTGCCAGCAGTGACGACAGGGTCCGGAACACTGAAGCTTTCTTT
CDR3: CASSDDRVRNTEAFF

V: TRBV21-1
size: .
J: TRBJ2-1
D: .
DNA: TGTGCCAGCAGCAAAGATCATTCCTACAATGAGCAGTTCTTC
CDR3: CASSKDHSYNEQFF

V: TRBV27
size: .
J: TRBJ1-6
D: .
DNA: TGTGCCAGCAGCGCGCAGGGATTCCTCTCTTCACCCCTCCACTTT
CDR3: CASSAQGFLSSPLHF

V: TRBV6-7
size: .
J: TRBJ2-7
D: .
DNA: TGTGCCAGCAGTCTTACCTGGGACACCTACGAGCAGTACTTC
CDR3: CASSLTWDTYEQYF

V: TRBV18
size: .
J: TRBJ2-7
D: .
DNA: TGTGCCAGCTCACTTGGACTAAATTATGAAATTGACGAGCAGTACTTC
CDR3: CASSLGLNYEIDEQYF

V: TRBV19
size: once
J: TRBJ1-1
D: .
DNA: TGTGCCAGTAGTATGATTCGGGGTACGAACACTGAAGCTTTCTTT
CDR3: CASSMIRGTNTEAFF

V: TRBV10-1
size: .
J: TRBJ2-5
D: .
DNA: TGCGCCAGCAGTCGCGGGCCAGAAGAGACCCAGTACTTC
CDR3: CASSRGPEETQYF

V: TRBV7-2
size: .
J: TRBJ2-3
D: TRBD2
DNA: TGTGCCAGCAGCTTCACTAGCCGCGGGGGGGCCGATACGCAGTATTTT
CDR3: CASSFTSRGGADTQYF

V: TRBV2
size: .
J: TRBJ1-2
D: .
DNA: TGTGCCAGCAGCCCTGACATAGCTAACTATGGCTACACCTTC
CDR3: CASSPDIANYGYTF

V: TRBV5-1
size: once
J: TRBJ2-7
D: TRBD1
DNA: TGCGCCAGCAGCTTGGGCAAAGCAGGGGGAGCAGAGCAGTACTTC
CDR3: CASSLGKAGGAEQYF

V: TRBV15
size: .
J: TRBJ2-5
D: TRBD2
DNA: TGTGCCACCAGCTCGAAGTTGGGACTAGCGGGACAAGAGACCCAGTACTTC
CDR3: CATSSKLGLAGQETQYF

V: TRBV27
size: .
J: TRBJ2-7
D: .
DNA: TGTGCCAGCAGGCGGGCGACAAAAAGCTCCTACGAGCAGTACTTC
CDR3: CASRRATKSSYEQYF

V: TRBV4-1
size: .
J: TRBJ1-6
D: .
DNA: TGCGCCAGCAGCCAAGACCGTGGTACGGGAGGAAATTCACCCCTCCACTTT
CDR3: CASSQDRGTGGNSPLHF

V: TRBV14
size: .
J: TRBJ1-1
D: TRBD1
DNA: TGTGCCAGCAGCCCGCCGGGGACAGGGAACACTGAAGCTTTCTTT
CDR3: CASSPPGTGNTEAFF

V: TRBV7-2
size: .
J: TRBJ2-5
D: .
DNA: TGTGCCAGCAGCTTAGAGCCGTACCCGGGAGAGACCCAGTACTTC
CDR3: CASSLEPYPGETQYF

V: TRBV19
size: .
J: TRBJ2-1
D: .
DNA: TGTGCCAGTAGTATTGGAGACAGCCTCAATGAGCAGTTCTTC
CDR3: CASSIGDSLNEQFF

V: TRBV7-2
size: .
J: TRBJ2-1
D: .
DNA: TGTGCCAGCAGCTCAATAGCGGTTCTCTCCTACAATGAGCAGTTCTTC
CDR3: CASSSIAVLSYNEQFF

V: TRBV5-6
size: .
J: TRBJ2-3
D: TRBD1
DNA: TGTGCCAGCAGCGCCTGGACAGGGGCACACACAGATACGCAGTATTTT
CDR3: CASSAWTGAHTDTQYF

V: TRBV27
size: .
J: TRBJ2-7
D: TRBD1
DNA: TGTGCCAGCAGGTACAGGGGCGGAGACGAGCAGTACTTC
CDR3: CASRYRGGDEQYF

V: TRBV14
size: .
J: TRBJ2-5
D: TRBD2
DNA: TGTGCCAGCAGCAAACGACTAGCGGGGGGTGTCCAGGAGACCCAGTACTTC
CDR3: CASSKRLAGGVQETQYF

V: TRBV19
size: .
J: TRBJ2-2
D: TRBD2
DNA: TGTGCCAGTAGTATTAGCGGGGCAACGAACACCGGGGAGCTGTTTTTT
CDR3: CASSISGATNTGELFF

V: TRBV19
size: .
J: TRBJ1-2
D: TRBD1
DNA: TGTGCCAGTAGTTTACTGGGACAGGATCTAACCTATGGCTACACCTTC
CDR3: CASSLLGQDLTYGYTF

V: TRBV5-4
size: .
J: TRBJ1-6
D: TRBD1
DNA: TGTGCCAGCAGCTTTCGAACCGGGACAGGCTCTTCTTCACCCCTCCACTTT
CDR3: CASSFRTGTGSSSPLHF

V: TRBV19
size: .
J: TRBJ1-5
D: TRBD1
DNA: TGTGCCAGTAGATTGAAACAGGGGTGGGATCAGCCCCAGCATTTT
CDR3: CASRLKQGWDQPQHF

V: TRBV7-2
size: .
J: TRBJ2-5
D: TRBD2
DNA: TGTGCCAGCAGCTTAGATGCTAGCGGGGAAGAGACCCAGTACTTC
CDR3: CASSLDASGEETQYF

V: TRBV5-1
size: once
J: TRBJ2-5
D: TRBD2
DNA: TGCGCCAGCAGCTTGGCTGCGGGGGGGGTCGAGACCCAGTACTTC
CDR3: CASSLAAGGVETQYF

V: TRBV19
size: .
J: TRBJ1-5
D: .
DNA: TGTGCCAGTACTAAAACTTATGGGCCAGGGGCAGGGTATGGCAATCAGCCCCAGCATTTT
CDR3: CASTKTYGPGAGYGNQPQHF

V: TRBV19
size: .
J: TRBJ1-1
D: TRBD1
DNA: TGTGCCAGTACCGATAAACCGGACAGGGGACAACACTATGCGGTGAACACTGAAGCTTTCTTT
CDR3: CASTDKPDRGQHYAVNTEAFF

V: TRBV25-1
size: .
J: TRBJ1-2
D: TRBD1
DNA: TGTGCCAGCAGTCGGACAGGCACCACCTATGGCTACACCTTC
CDR3: CASSRTGTTYGYTF

V: TRBV9
size: .
J: TRBJ1-6
D: .
DNA: TGTGCCAGCAGCGCAGGACAGCCTAATTCACCCCTCCACTTT
CDR3: CASSAGQPNSPLHF